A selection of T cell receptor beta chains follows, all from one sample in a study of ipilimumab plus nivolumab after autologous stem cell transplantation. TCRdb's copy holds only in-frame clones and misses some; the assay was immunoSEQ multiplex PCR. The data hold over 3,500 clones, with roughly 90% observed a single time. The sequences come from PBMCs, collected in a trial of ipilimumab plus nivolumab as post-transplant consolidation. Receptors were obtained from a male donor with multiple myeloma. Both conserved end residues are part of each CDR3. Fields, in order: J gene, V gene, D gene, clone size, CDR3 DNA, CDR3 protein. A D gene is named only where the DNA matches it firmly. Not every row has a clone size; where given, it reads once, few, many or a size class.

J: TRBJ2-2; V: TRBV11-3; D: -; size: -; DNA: TGTGCCAGCAGCTTAGCGGGAGACACCGGGGAGCTGTTTTTT; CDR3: CASSLAGDTGELFF
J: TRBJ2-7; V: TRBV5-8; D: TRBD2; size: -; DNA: TGTGCCAGCAGCTTGCTCGGCGGACTAGCGGGAGCGGAGCAGTACTTC; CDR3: CASSLLGGLAGAEQYF
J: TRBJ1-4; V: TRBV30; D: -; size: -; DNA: TGTGCCTGGAGTGTAATGCAGCTCAATGAAAAACTGTTTTTT; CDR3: CAWSVMQLNEKLFF
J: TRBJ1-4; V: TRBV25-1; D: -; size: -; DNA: TGTGCCAGCACCTCCGGGCTTAATGAAAAACTGTTTTTT; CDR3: CASTSGLNEKLFF
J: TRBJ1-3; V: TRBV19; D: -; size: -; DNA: TGTGCCAGTAGTTTGGGCAGCTCTGGAAACACCATATATTTT; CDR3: CASSLGSSGNTIYF
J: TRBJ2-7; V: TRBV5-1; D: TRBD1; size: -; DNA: TGCGCCAGCAGCTTGGCTAGGACAGGACCAACCTACGAGCAGTACTTC; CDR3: CASSLARTGPTYEQYF
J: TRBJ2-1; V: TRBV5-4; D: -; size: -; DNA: TGTGCCTCCACCGGGGGTACCTACAATGAGCAGTTCTTC; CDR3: CASTGGTYNEQFF
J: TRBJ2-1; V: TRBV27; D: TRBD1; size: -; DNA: TGTGCCAGCAGTTTTGGACAGGGGGCCTACAATGAGCAGTTCTTC; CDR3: CASSFGQGAYNEQFF
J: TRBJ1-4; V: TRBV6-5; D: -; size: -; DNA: TGTGCCAGCAGTCCGGGGGCTGAAACTAATGAAAAACTGTTTTTT; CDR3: CASSPGAETNEKLFF
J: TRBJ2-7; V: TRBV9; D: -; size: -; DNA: TGTGCCAGCAGTTCTCCGGGACGATCTGCAGAGCAGTACTTC; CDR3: CASSSPGRSAEQYF
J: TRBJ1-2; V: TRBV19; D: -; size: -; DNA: TGTGCCAGTAGTGTGGCTACTAGCATTCGTGGCTACACCTTC; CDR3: CASSVATSIRGYTF
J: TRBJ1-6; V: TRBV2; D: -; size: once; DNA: TGTGCCAGCGTTGACAGACCCGTTAATTCACCCCTCCACTTT; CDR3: CASVDRPVNSPLHF
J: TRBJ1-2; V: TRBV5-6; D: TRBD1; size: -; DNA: TGTGCCAGCAGACTGTACAGGGGGGATGGCTACACCTTC; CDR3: CASRLYRGDGYTF
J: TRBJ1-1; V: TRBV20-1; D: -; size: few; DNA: TGCAGTGCTAGGTGGACTGAAGCTTTCTTT; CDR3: CSARWTEAFF
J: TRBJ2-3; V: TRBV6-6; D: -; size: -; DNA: TGTGCCAGCGCGATCAGCACAGATACGCAGTATTTT; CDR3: CASAISTDTQYF
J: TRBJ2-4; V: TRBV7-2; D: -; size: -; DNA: TGTGCCAGCAGCCCAGAGAGGGGGCGGGGCATTCAGTACTTC; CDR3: CASSPERGRGIQYF
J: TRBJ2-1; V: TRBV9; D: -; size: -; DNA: TGTGCCAGCAGCGTAGGTGTGGGTTCGGCCTACAATGAGCAGTTCTTC; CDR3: CASSVGVGSAYNEQFF
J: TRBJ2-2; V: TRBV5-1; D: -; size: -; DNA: TGCGCCAGCAGCTTGAGTCAGCCGAACACCGGGGAGCTGTTTTTT; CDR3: CASSLSQPNTGELFF
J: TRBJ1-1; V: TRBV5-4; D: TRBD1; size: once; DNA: TGTGCCAGCAGACCACGGACAGGGGTGAACACTGAAGCTTTCTTT; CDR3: CASRPRTGVNTEAFF
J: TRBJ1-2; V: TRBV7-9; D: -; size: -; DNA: TGTGCCAGCAGCTTTCGACCGCTGAGTTATGGCTACACCTTC; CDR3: CASSFRPLSYGYTF
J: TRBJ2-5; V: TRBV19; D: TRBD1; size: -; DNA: TGTGCCAGTACCCAGGACAGGGCTTCTCGTGAGACCCAGTACTTC; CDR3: CASTQDRASRETQYF
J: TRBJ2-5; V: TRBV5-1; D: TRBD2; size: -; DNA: TGCGCCAGCAGCGCCGGACTAGCGGGAGGTGTAGAGACCCAGTACTTC; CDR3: CASSAGLAGGVETQYF
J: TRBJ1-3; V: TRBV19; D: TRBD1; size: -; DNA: TGTGCCAGTAGCGAGACAGGGGCAAACACCATATATTTT; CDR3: CASSETGANTIYF
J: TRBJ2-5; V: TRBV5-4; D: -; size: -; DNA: TGTGCCAGCAGCCTCAGGGAGACCCAGTACTTC; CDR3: CASSLRETQYF
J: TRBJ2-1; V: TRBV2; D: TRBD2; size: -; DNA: TGTGCCAGCAGTGAACGCCTAGCGGGATACAATGAGCAGTTCTTC; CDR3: CASSERLAGYNEQFF
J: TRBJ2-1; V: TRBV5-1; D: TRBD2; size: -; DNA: TGCGCCAGCAGCTTGGGGGCTAGCGGGAACAATGAGCAGTTCTTC; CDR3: CASSLGASGNNEQFF
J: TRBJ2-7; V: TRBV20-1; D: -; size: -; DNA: TGCAGTGCTAGTGCAGATTACGAGCAGTACTTC; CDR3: CSASADYEQYF
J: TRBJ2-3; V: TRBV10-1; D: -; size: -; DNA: TGCGCCAGCAGTGCGGGAATCACAGATACGCAGTATTTT; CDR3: CASSAGITDTQYF
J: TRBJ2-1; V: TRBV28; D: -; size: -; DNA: TGTGCCAGCAGTCGAGACAATGAGCAGTTCTTC; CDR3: CASSRDNEQFF
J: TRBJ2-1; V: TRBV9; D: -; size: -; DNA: TGTGCCAGCAGCCCCTCTTCGGGAGTGGATGAGCAGTTCTTC; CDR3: CASSPSSGVDEQFF
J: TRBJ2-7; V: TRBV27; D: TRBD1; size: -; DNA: TGTGCCAGCAGACTAGGACAGGGACCGTACGAGCAGTACTTC; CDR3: CASRLGQGPYEQYF
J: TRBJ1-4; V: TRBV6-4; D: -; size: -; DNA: TGTGCCAGCTTCAGAGACAATCATGAAAAACTGTTTTTT; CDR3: CASFRDNHEKLFF
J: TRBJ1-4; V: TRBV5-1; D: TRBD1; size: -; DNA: TGCGCCAGCAGTTCACAGGGGGCAGGTGAAAAACTGTTTTTT; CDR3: CASSSQGAGEKLFF
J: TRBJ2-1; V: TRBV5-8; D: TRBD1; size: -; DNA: TGTGCCAGCAGCTTGGCCGGGACAGAGGTTTACAATGAGCAGTTCTTC; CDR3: CASSLAGTEVYNEQFF
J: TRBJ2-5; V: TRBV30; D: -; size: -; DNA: TGTGCCTGGAGTGCTGGGGGGCAAGAGACCCAGTACTTC; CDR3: CAWSAGGQETQYF
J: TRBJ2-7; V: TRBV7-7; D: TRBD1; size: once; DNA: TGTGCCAGCAGCTTATCGACAGGGGCGAACTACGAGCAGTACTTC; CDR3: CASSLSTGANYEQYF
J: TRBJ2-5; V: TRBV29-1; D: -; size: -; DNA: TGCAGCGTTGTAGGGGCGCACCAAGAGACCCAGTACTTC; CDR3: CSVVGAHQETQYF
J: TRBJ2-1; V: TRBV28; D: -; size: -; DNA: TGTGCCAGCAGCCTACAGGGTGAGCAGTTCTTC; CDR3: CASSLQGEQFF
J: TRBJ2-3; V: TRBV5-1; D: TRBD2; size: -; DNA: TGCGCCAGCAGCTTGACTAGCGGAGCCACAGATACGCAGTATTTT; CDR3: CASSLTSGATDTQYF
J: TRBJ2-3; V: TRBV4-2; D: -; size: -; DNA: TGTGCCAGCAGCCAAGAGGGGGCTAGCACAGATACGCAGTATTTT; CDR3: CASSQEGASTDTQYF
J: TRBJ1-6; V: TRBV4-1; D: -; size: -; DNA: TGCGCCAGCAGCCAGTCCGGGTCCATTAATTCACCCCTCCACTTT; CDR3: CASSQSGSINSPLHF
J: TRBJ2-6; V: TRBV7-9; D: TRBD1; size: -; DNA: TGTGCCAGCAGCTTACCGGGACAGGGAGTTGGGGCCAACGTCCTGACTTTC; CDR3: CASSLPGQGVGANVLTF
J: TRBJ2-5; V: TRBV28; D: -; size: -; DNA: TGTGCCAGCAGTTCACCCCACAAGACCCAGTACTTC; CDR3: CASSSPHKTQYF
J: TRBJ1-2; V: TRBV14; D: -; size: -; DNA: TGTGCCAGCAGCCCGGACATCTCCTATGGCTACACCTTC; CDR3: CASSPDISYGYTF
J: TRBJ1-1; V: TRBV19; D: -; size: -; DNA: TGTGCCAGTAGTATAGAGGAACAGAAACTAGAAGCTTTCTTT; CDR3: CASSIEEQKLEAFF
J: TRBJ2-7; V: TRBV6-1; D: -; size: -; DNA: TGTGCCAGCAGTGAAAACCTAGCCGTCTCCTACGAGCAGTACTTC; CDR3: CASSENLAVSYEQYF
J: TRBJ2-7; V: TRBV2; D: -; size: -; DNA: TGTGCCAGCAGCGACCTAGTGGGGCTTTCACAGTACTTC; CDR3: CASSDLVGLSQYF
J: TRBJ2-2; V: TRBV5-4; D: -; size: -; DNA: TGTGCCATACCCATCAGGACAGAAAACACCGGGGAGCTGTTTTTT; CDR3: CAIPIRTENTGELFF
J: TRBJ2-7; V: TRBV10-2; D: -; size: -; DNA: TGCGCCAGCAGTGAACTAGCAATCTACGAGCAGTACTTC; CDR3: CASSELAIYEQYF
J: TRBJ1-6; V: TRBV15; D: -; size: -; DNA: TGTGCCACCAGCAGAGATACCGGGAGCTCCTATAATTCACCCCTCCACTTT; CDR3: CATSRDTGSSYNSPLHF
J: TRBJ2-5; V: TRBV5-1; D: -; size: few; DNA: TGCGCCAGCAGCTTGGGCCAGGGCAGGGAGACCCAGTACTTC; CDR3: CASSLGQGRETQYF
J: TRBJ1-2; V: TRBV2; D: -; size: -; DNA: TGTGCCAGGGGGACTTTGGAAGAGGACTACACCTTC; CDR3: CARGTLEEDYTF
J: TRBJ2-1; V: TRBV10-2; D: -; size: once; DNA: TGCGCCAGCAGTCCAAAGGACAGGCAGTTCTTC; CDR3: CASSPKDRQFF
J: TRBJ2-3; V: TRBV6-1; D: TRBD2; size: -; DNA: TGTGCCAGCAGTGGGCCTAGCGGGCTTAGCACAGATACGCAGTATTTT; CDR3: CASSGPSGLSTDTQYF
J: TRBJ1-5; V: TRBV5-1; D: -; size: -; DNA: TGCGCCAGCAGCTTTGGGGGTGGTCAGCCCCAGCATTTT; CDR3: CASSFGGGQPQHF
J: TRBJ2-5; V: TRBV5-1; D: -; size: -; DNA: TGCGCCAGCAGCCTGAGAGGAGAGACCCAGTACTTC; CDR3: CASSLRGETQYF
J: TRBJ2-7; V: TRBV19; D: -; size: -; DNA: TGTGCCAGTAGTCCCGACGGCCACTACGAGCAGTACTTC; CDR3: CASSPDGHYEQYF